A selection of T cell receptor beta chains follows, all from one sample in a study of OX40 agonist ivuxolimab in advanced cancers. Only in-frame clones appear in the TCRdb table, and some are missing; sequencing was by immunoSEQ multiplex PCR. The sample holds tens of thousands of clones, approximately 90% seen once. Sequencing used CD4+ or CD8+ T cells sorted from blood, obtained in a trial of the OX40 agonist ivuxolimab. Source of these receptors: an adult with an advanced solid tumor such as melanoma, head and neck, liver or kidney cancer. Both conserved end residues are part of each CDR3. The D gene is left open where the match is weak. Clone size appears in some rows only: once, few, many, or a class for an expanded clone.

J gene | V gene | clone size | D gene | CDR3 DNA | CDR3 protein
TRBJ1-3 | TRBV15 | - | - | TGTGCCACCAGCAGAGATAAAAGAACAGCTTCTGGAAACACCATATATTTT | CATSRDKRTASGNTIYF
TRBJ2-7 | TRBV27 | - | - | TGTGCCAGCAACCCCGGGCGGGTAGCCCACGAGCAGTACTTC | CASNPGRVAHEQYF
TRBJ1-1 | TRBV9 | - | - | TGTGCCAGCAGCGAGACCGGAGGAGGAACTGAAGCTTTCTTT | CASSETGGGTEAFF
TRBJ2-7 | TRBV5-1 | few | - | TGCGCCAGCAGCTTCGGCTACGAGCAGTACTTC | CASSFGYEQYF
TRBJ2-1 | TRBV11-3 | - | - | TGTGCCAGCAGCTACCTTCTGGGCAATGAGCAGTTCTTC | CASSYLLGNEQFF
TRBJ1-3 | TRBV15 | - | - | TGTGCCACCAGCCCTGCCGGAAACACCATATATTTT | CATSPAGNTIYF
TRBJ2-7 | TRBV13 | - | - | TGTGCCAGCAGCTTATGGACCGCCAGCTCCTACGAGCAGTACTTC | CASSLWTASSYEQYF
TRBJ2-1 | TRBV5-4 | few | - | TGTGCCAGCAGCACACTAGCAAATGAGCAGTTCTTC | CASSTLANEQFF
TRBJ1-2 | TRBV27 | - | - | TGTGCCAGCAGTTTATCGACCGGGGGACGGCGCGTGCTTTCCGGCTACACCTTC | CASSLSTGGRRVLSGYTF
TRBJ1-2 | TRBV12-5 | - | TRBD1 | TGTGCTAGTGGTCCGGACAGGGTGGGCTATGGCTACACCTTC | CASGPDRVGYGYTF
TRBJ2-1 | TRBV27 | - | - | TGTGCCAGCAGAGGGTCCTACAATGAGCAGTTCTTC | CASRGSYNEQFF
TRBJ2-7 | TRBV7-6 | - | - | TGTGCCAGCAGCTTAGTACCGGACGAGCAGTACTTC | CASSLVPDEQYF
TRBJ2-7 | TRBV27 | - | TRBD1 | TGTGCCGGCAGTTTTAGGGACAGCTCCTACGAGCAGTACTTC | CAGSFRDSSYEQYF
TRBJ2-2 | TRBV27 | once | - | TGTGCCAGCAGAGTATTTCCGGCAGAAACCGGGGAGCTGTTTTTT | CASRVFPAETGELFF
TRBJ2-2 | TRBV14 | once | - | TGTGCCAGCAGCCAAGGGGGGGCCCAAACGGACACCGGGGAGCTGTTTTTT | CASSQGGAQTDTGELFF
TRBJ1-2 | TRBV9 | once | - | TGTGCCAGCAGCGCCGATGGCTACACCTTC | CASSADGYTF
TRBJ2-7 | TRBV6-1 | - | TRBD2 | TGTGCCAGCAGTTTCAAGCGGGGCTTCTCCTACGAGCAGTACTTC | CASSFKRGFSYEQYF
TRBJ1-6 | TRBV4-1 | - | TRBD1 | TGCGCCAGCAGCCAATTGACCCCCGGACAGGGAAATTCACCCCTCCACTTT | CASSQLTPGQGNSPLHF
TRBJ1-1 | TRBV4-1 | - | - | TGCGCCAGCAGCCAAAGTCCCCTGAACACTGAAGCTTTCTTT | CASSQSPLNTEAFF
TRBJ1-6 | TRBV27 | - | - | TGTGCCAGCAGTTTAGCAGGGCAGAATTCACCCCTCCACTTT | CASSLAGQNSPLHF
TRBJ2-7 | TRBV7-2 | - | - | TGTGCCAGCAGCTCCCTCAACGAGCAGTACTTC | CASSSLNEQYF
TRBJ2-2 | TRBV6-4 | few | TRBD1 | TGTGCCAGCAGTGAACAGGGGCACACCGGGGAGCTGTTTTTT | CASSEQGHTGELFF
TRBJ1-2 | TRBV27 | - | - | TGTGCCAGCAGTTTCGAGGGGGGACGAGGCTACACCTTC | CASSFEGGRGYTF
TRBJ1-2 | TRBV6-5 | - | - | TGTGCCACACAGGGTGCCTATGGCTACACCTTC | CATQGAYGYTF
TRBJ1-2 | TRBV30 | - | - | TGTGCCTGCGAATACCGACGGGTTGGGGATGGCTACACCTTC | CACEYRRVGDGYTF
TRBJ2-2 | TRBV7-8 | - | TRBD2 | TGTGCCAGCAGCTGGACTAGTTCGAACACCGGGGAGCTGTTTTTT | CASSWTSSNTGELFF
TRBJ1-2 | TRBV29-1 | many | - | TGCAGCGTCCCCGCTCAGGGACCCTATGGCTACACCTTC | CSVPAQGPYGYTF
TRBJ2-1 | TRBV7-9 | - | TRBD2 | TGTGCCAGCACCGCAGCGGGAGCATCCTACAATGAGCAGTTCTTC | CASTAAGASYNEQFF
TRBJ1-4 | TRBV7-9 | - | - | TGTGCCAGCACCTTTGTAGAGAATGAAAAACTGTTTTTT | CASTFVENEKLFF
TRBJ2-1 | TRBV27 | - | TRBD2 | TGTGCCAGCAGTCTAGCGGGAAGCGATGAGCAGTTCTTC | CASSLAGSDEQFF
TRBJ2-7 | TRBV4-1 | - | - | TGCGCCAGCAGCCAAGTCCTCACAGGATCCTACGAGCAGTACTTC | CASSQVLTGSYEQYF
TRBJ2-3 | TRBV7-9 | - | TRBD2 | TGTGCCAGCAGCTTAGCGTTAGCGGGAACAGATACGCAGTATTTT | CASSLALAGTDTQYF
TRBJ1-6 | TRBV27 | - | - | TGTGCCAGCAGTTTCGGGCGTACACCCCTCCACTTT | CASSFGRTPLHF
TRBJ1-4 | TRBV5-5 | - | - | TGTGCCAGCAGCTGGACGCGGACGACTAATGAAAAACTGTTTTTT | CASSWTRTTNEKLFF
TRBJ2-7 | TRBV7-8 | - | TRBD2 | TGTGCCAGCAGCTTGGACCCGGGACTAGCGGGAGTCACCGAGCAGTACTTC | CASSLDPGLAGVTEQYF
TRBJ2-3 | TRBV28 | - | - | TGTGCCAGCAGTTTGCGAAATTGGTTTTATACGCAGTATTTT | CASSLRNWFYTQYF
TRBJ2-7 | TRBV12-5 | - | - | TGTGCTAGTTCCGACGGTATTTCCTACGAGCAGTACTTC | CASSDGISYEQYF
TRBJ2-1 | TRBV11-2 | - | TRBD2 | TGTGCCAGCAGAAAAGTGGCTAGCGGGGGCTCCTACAATGAGCAGTTCTTC | CASRKVASGGSYNEQFF
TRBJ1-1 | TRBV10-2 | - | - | TGCGCCAGCAGCGACGGGACGGCCGGTGAAGCTTTCTTT | CASSDGTAGEAFF
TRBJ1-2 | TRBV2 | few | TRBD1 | TGTGCCAGCGGAGGGACAGACAACTATGGCTACACCTTC | CASGGTDNYGYTF
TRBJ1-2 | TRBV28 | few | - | TGTGCCAGCAGCCTCAGGGAGAGTGGCTACACCTTC | CASSLRESGYTF
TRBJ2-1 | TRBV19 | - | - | TGTGCCAGTACTACAGCGACCTCCTACAATGAGCAGTTCTTC | CASTTATSYNEQFF